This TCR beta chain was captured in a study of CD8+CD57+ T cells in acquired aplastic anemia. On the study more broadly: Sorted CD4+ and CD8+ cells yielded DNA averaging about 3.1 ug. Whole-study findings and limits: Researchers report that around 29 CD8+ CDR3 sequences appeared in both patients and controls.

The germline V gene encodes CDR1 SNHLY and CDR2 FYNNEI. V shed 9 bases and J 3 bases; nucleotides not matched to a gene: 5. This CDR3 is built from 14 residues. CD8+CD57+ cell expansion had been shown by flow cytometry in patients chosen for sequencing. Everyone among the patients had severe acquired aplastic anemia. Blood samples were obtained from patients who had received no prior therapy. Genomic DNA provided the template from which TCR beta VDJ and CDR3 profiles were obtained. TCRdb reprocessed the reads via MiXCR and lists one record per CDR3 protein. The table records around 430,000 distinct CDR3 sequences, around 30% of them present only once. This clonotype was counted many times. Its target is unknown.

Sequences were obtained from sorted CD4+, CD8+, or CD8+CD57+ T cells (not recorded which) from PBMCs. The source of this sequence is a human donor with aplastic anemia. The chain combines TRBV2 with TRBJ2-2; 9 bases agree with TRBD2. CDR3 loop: CASSSGVDTGELFF. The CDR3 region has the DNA TGTGCCAGTTCTAGCGGGGTGGACACCGGGGAGCTGTTTTTT. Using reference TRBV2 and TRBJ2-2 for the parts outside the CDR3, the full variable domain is EPEVTQTPSHQVTQMGQEVILRCVPISNHLYFYWYRQILGQKVEFLVSFYNNEISEKSEIFDDQFSVERPDGSNFTLKIRSTKLEDSAMYFCASSSGVDTGELFFGEGSRLTVL.